This entry concerns a single TCR beta chain. The antigen is undetermined. This CDR3 contains 15 residues. Trimming cost V 2 bases and J 6 bases; bases outside gene matches: 3. Germline V CDR1 and CDR2: MRHNA, SNTAGT. At collection, donors were nominally healthy, but unrecorded immune exposures were probable. The data were taken from a study of cytomegalovirus exposure and HLA in healthy donors. Study-wide context: An analysis done earlier identified more than 100 million unique TCR beta sequences from about 179 million T cells.

The PCR employed 60 Vbeta primers together with 13 Jbeta primers. TCRdb's table, derived via immunoSEQ multiplex PCR, lists solely in-frame clones and lacks some. The repertoire consists of 150,000 to 200,000 clones, with 65% to 85% occurring once and the leading ten covering 6.3%. Study-wide points: CMV serostatus was the sole immune exposure information available.

V gene TRBV6-4 combines with J gene TRBJ2-2; 10 positions agree with TRBD2. The sequence was obtained from a male donor in good health and CMV-seropositive. Sequenced sample: PBMCs. The CDR3 region is CASSDRLAGAGELFF. CDR3 DNA: TGTGCCAGCAGTGACCGGCTAGCGGGAGCCGGGGAGCTGTTTTTT.